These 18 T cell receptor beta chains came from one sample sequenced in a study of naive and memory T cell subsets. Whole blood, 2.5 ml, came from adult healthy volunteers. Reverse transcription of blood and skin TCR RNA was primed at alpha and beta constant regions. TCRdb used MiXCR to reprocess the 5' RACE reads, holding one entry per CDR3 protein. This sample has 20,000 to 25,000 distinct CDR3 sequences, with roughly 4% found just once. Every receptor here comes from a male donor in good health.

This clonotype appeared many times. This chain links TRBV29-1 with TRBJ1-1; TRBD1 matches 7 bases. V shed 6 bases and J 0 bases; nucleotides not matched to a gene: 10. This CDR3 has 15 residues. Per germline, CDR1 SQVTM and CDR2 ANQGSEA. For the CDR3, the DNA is TGCAGCGTCCTGGAGGCAGGGGGGTTGAACACTGAAGCTTTCTTT. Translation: CSVLEAGGLNTEAFF.

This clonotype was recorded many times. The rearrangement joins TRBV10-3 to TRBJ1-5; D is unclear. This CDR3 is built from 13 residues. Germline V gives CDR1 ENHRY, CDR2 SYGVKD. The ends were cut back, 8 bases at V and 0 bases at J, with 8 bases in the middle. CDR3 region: CAIGGNSNQPQHF. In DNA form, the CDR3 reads TGTGCCATCGGTGGAAATAGCAATCAGCCCCAGCATTTT.

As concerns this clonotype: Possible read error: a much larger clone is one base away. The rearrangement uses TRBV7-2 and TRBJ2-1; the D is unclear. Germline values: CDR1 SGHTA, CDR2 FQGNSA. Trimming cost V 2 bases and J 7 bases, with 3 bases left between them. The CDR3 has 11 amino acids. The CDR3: CASSLWNEQFF. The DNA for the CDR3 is TGTGCCAGCAGCTTATGGAATGAGCAGTTCTTC.

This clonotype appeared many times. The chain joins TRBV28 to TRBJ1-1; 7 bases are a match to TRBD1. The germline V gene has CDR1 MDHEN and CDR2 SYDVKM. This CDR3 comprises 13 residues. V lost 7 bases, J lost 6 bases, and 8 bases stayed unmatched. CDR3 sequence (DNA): TGTGCCAGCATACAGGGGAAGAGAGCTGAAGCTTTCTTT. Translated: CASIQGKRAEAFF.

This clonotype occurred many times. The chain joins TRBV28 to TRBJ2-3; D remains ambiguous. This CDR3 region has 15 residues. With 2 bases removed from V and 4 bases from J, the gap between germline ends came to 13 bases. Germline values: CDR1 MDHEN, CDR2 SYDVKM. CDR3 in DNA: TGTGCCAGCAGTTTAGTCGGCACCGGAGCAGATACGCAGTATTTT. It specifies CASSLVGTGADTQYF. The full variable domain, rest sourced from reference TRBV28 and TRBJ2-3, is DVKVTQSSRYLVKRTGEKVFLECVQDMDHENMFWYRQDPGLGLRLIYFSYDVKMKEKGDIPEGYSVSREKKERFSLILESASTNQTSMYLCASSLVGTGADTQYFGPGTRLTVL.

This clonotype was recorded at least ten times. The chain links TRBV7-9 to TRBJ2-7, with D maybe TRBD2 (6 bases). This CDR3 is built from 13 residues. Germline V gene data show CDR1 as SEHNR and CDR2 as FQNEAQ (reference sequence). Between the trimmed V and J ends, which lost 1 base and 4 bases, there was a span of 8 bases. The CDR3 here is CASSLGGGYEQYF. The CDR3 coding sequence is TGTGCCAGCAGCTTAGGTGGGGGGTACGAGCAGTACTTC. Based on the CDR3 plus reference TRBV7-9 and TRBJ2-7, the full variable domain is DTGVSQNPRHKITKRGQNVTFRCDPISEHNRLYWYRQTLGQGPEFLTYFQNEAQLEKSRLLSDRFSAERPKGSFSTLEIQRTEQGDSAMYLCASSLGGGYEQYFGPGTRLTVT.

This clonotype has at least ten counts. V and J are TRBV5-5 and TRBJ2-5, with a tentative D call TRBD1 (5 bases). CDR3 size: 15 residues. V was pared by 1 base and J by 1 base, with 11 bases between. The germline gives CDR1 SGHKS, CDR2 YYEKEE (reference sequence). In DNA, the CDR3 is TGTGCCAGCAGCTTGAGGCAGACAGCCCAAGAGACCCAGTACTTC. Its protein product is CASSLRQTAQETQYF.

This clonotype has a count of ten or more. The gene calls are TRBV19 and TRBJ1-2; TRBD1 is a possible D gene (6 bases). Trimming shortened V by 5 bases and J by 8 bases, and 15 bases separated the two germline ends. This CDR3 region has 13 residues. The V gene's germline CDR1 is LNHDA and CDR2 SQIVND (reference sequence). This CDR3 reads CASSLGTIPGYTF. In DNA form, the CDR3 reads TGTGCCAGTAGTCTCGGGACAATACCCGGCTACACCTTC.

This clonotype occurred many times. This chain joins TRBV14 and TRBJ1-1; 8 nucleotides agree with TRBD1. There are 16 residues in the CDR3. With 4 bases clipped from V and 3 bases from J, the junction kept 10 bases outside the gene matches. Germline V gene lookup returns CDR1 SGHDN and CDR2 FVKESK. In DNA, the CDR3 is TGTGCCAGCAGCCCCCGGACAGGGAAGGCGGACACTGAAGCTTTCTTT. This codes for CASSPRTGKADTEAFF.

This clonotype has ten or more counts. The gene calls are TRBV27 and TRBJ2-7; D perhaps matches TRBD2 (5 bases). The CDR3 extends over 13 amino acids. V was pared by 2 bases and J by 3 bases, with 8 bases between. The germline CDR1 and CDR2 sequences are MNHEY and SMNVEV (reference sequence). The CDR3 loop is CASSLIGDYEQYF. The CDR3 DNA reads TGTGCCAGCAGTTTAATCGGGGACTACGAGCAGTACTTC.

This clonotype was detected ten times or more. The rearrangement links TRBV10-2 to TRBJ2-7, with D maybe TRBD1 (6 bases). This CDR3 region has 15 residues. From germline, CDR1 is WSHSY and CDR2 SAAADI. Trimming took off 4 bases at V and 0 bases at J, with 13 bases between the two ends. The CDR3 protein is CASSGWDTYSYEQYF. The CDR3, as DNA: TGCGCCAGCAGTGGATGGGACACTTACTCCTACGAGCAGTACTTC.

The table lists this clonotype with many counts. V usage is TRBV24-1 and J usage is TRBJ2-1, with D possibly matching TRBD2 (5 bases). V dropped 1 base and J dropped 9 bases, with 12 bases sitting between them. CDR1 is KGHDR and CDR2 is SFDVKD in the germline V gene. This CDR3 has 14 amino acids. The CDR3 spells CATSDFPGYGEQFF. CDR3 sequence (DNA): TGTGCCACCAGTGATTTCCCGGGGTACGGTGAGCAGTTCTTC.

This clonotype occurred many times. Here the CDR3 DNA reads TGTGCCAGCAGATCCGGGACAGGACCCTACGAGCAGTACTTC. Its protein product is CASRSGTGPYEQYF. The V gene is TRBV6-2 or TRBV6-3, the J gene TRBJ2-7; 8 bases agree with TRBD1. V shed 6 bases, J shed 2 bases, and the junction held 6 bases outside the gene matches. The CDR3 loop spans 14 amino acids. Germline CDR1 is MNHEY and CDR2 is SVGEGT.

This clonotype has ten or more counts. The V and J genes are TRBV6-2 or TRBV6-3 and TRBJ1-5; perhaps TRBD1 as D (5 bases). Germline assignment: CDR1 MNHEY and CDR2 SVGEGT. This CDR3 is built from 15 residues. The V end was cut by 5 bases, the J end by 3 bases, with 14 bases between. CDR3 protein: CASSPQGVSNQPQHF. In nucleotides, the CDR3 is TGTGCCAGCAGTCCCCAGGGAGTTTCCAATCAGCCCCAGCATTTT.

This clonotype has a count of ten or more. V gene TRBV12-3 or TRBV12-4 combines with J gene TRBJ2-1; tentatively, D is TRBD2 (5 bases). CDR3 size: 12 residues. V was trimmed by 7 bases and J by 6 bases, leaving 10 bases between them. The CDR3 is CASTLGLNEQFF. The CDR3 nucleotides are TGTGCCAGCACCCTAGGACTCAATGAGCAGTTCTTC.

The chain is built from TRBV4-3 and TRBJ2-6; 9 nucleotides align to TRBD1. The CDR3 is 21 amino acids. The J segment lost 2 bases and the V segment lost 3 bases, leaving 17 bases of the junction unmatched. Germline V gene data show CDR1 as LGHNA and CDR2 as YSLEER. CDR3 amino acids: CASSHSPGTGFGIPGANVLTF. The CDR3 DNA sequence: TGCGCCAGCAGCCACAGTCCCGGGACAGGGTTTGGTATCCCTGGGGCCAACGTCCTGACTTTC.

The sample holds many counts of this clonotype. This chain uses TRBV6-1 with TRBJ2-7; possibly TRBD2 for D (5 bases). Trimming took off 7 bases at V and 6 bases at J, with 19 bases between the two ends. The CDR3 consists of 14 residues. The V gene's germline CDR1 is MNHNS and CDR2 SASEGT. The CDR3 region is CASNTGLRASEQYF. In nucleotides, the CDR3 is TGTGCCAGCAACACCGGACTTCGGGCGTCCGAGCAGTACTTC.

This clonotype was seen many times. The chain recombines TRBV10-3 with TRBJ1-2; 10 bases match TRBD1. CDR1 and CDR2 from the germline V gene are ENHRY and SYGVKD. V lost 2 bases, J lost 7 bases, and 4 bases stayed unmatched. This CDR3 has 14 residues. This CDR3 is CAISERDRGFGYTF. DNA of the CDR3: TGTGCCATCAGTGAGCGGGACAGGGGTTTTGGCTACACCTTC.